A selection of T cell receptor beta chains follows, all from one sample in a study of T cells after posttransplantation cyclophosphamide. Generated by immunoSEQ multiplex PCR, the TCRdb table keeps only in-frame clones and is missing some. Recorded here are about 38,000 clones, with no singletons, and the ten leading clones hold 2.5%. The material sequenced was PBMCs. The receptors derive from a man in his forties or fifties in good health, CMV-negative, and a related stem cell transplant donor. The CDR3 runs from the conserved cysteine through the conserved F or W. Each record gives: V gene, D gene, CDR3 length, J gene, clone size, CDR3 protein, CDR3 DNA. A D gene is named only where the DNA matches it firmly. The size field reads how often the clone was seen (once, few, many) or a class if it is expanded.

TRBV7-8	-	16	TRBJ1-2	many	CASSLGPVGVTYGYTF	TGTGCCAGCAGCTTAGGGCCTGTCGGGGTCACCTATGGCTACACCTTC
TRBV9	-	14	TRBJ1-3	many	CASSVEQKGNTIYF	TGTGCCAGCAGCGTAGAACAAAAAGGAAACACCATATATTTT
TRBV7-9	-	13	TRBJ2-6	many	CASTLSGANVLTF	TGTGCCAGCACCCTTTCTGGGGCCAACGTCCTGACTTTC
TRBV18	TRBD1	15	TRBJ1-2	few	CASSPGQLRSGGYTF	TGTGCCAGCTCACCGGGACAGCTACGGAGTGGCGGCTACACCTTC
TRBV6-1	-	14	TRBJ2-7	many	CASRFQSGLYEQYF	TGTGCCAGCAGGTTTCAATCAGGGTTATACGAGCAGTACTTC
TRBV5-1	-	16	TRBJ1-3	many	CASSSGTHGSGNTIYF	TGCGCCAGCAGCTCCGGGACTCACGGCTCTGGAAACACCATATATTTT
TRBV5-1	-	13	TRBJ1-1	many	CASSATRNTEAFF	TGCGCCAGCAGCGCGACAAGGAACACTGAAGCTTTCTTT
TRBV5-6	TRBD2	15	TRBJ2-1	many	CASSLGLANYNEQFF	TGTGCCAGCAGCTTGGGACTAGCGAATTACAATGAGCAGTTCTTC
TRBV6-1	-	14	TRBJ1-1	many	CASSEDQGFPPAFF	TGTGCCAGCAGTGAAGACCAGGGTTTCCCGCCAGCTTTCTTT
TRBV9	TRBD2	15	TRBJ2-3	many	CASSAGLADSDTQYF	TGTGCCAGCAGCGCGGGACTAGCGGACTCAGATACGCAGTATTTT
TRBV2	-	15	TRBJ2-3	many	CASSKIQALRDTQYF	TGTGCCAGCAGCAAAATACAGGCTCTCCGTGATACGCAGTATTTT
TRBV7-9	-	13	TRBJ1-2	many	CASSRKGDGGYTF	TGTGCCAGCAGCCGCAAGGGGGATGGAGGCTACACCTTC
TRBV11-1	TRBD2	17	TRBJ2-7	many	CASSLARGLADSYEQYF	TGTGCCAGCAGCTTAGCTCGTGGACTAGCGGACTCCTACGAGCAGTACTTC
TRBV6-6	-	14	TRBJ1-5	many	CASTWRVSNQPQHF	TGTGCCAGCACCTGGAGGGTCTCCAATCAGCCCCAGCATTTT
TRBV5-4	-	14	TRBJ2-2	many	CASSPTTRTGELFF	TGTGCCAGCAGCCCGACTACACGGACCGGGGAGCTGTTTTTT